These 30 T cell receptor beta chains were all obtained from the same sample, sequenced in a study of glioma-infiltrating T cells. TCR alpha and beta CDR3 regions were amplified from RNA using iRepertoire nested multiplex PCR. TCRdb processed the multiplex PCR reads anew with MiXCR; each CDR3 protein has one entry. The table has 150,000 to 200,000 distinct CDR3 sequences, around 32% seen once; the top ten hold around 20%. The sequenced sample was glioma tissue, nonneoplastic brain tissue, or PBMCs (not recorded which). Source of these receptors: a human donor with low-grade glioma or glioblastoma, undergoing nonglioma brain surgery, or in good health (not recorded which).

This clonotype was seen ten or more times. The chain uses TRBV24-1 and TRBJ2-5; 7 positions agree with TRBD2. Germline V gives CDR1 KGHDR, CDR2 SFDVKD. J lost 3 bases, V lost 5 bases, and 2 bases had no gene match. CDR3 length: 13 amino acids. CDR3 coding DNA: TGTGCCACCAGTGGGGCGGGAGAAGAGACCCAGTACTTC. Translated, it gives CATSGAGEETQYF.

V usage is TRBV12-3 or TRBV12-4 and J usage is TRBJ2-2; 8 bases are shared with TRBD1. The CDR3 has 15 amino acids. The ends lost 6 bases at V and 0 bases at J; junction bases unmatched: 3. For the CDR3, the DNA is TGTGCCAGCAGCCCACAGGGGGCGAACACCGGGGAGCTGTTTTTT. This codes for CASSPQGANTGELFF.

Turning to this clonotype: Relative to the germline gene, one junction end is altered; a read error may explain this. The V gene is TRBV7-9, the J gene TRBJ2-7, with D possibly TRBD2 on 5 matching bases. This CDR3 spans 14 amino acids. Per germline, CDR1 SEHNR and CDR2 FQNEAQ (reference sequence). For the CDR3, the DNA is TGTGCCGGCAGCGAGCGGCCCGAGTCCTACGAGCAGTACTTC. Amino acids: CAGSERPESYEQYF.

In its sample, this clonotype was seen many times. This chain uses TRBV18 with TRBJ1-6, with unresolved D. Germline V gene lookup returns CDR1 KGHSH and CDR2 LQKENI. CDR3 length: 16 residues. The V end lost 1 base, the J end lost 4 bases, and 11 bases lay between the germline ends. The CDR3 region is CASSPRRASYNSPLHF. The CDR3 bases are TGTGCCAGCTCACCACGGAGGGCCTCTTATAATTCACCCCTCCACTTT.

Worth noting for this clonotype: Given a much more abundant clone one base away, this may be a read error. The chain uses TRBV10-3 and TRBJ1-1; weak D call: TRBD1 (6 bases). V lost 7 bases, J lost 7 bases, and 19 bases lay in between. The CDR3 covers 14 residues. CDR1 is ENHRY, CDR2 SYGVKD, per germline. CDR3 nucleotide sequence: TGTGCCATCACCCCGACAGGTCGGTCGCATGAAGCTTTCTTT. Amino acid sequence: CAITPTGRSHEAFF.

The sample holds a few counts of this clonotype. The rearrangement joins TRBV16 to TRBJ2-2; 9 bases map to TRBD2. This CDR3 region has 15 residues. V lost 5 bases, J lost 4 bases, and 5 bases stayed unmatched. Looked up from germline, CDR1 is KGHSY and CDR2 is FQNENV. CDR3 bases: TGTGCCAGCAGCTGGAAAGCGGGAGGCACCGGGGAGCTGTTTTTT. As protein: CASSWKAGGTGELFF.

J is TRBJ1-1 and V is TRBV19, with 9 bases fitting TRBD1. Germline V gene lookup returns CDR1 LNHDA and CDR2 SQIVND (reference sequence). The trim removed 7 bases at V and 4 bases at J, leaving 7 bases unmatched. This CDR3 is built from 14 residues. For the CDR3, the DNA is TGTGCCAGTAACCAGGGACAGGGAAGCACTGAAGCTTTCTTT. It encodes CASNQGQGSTEAFF.

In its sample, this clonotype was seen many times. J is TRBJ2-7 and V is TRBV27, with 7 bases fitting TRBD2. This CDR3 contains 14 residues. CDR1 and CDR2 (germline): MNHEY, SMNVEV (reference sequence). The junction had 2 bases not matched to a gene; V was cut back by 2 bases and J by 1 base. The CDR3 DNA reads TGTGCCAGCAGTTTAGGACTAGGGTCCTACGAGCAGTACTTC. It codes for CASSLGLGSYEQYF.

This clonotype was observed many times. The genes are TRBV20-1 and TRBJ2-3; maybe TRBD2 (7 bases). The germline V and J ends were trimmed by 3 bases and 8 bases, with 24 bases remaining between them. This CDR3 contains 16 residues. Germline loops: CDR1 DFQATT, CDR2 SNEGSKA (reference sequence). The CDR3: CSASEAGLGIGGTQYF. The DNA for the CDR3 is TGCAGTGCTAGCGAGGCCGGACTAGGGATAGGGGGTACGCAGTATTTT.

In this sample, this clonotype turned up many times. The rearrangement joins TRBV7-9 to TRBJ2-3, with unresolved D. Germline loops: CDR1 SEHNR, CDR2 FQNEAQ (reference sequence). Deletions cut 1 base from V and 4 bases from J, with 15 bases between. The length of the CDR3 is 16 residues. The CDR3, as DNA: TGTGCCAGCAGCTTAGACCGGGCGATTCTTCCAGATACGCAGTATTTT. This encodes CASSLDRAILPDTQYF.

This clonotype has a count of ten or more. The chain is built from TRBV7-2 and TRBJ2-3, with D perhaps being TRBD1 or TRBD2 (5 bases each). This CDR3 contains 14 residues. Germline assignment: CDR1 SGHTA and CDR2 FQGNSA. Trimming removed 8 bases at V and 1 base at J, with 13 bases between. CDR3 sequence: CASVREYGTDTQYF. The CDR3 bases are TGTGCCAGCGTCAGGGAGTATGGCACAGATACGCAGTATTTT. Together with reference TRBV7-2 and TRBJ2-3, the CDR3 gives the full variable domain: GAGVSQSPSNKVTEKGKDVELRCDPISGHTALYWYRQSLGQGLEFLIYFQGNSAPDKSGLPSDRFSAERTGGSVSTLTIQRTQQEDSAVYLCASVREYGTDTQYFGPGTRLTVL.

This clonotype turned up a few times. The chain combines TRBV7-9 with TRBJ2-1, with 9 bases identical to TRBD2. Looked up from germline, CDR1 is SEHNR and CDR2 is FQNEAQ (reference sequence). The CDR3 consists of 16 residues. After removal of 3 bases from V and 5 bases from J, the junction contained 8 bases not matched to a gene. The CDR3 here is CASSFRTVAGDNEQFF. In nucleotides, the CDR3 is TGTGCCAGCAGCTTTCGGACGGTAGCGGGGGACAATGAGCAGTTCTTC.

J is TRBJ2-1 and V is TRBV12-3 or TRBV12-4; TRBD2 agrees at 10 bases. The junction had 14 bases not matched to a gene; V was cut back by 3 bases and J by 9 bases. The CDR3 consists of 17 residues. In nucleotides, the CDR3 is TGTGCCAGCAGTTTGAGAGGGCTAGCGGGAGCTAAAAGTGAGCAGTTCTTC. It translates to CASSLRGLAGAKSEQFF.

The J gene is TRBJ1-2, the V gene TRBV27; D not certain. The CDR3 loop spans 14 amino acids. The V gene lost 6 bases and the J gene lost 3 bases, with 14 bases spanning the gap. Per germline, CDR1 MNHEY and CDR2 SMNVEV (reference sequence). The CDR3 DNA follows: TGTGCCAGCAGCCTCACAGAGGGCGACTATGGCTACACCTTC. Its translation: CASSLTEGDYGYTF.

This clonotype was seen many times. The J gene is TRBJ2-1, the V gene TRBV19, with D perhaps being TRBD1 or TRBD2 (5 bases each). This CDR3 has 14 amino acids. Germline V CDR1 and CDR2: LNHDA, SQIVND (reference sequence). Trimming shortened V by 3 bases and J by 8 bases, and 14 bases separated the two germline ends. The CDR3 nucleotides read TGTGCCAGTAGTATGCGAGGGGCTAGTTATGAGCAGTTCTTC. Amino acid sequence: CASSMRGASYEQFF.

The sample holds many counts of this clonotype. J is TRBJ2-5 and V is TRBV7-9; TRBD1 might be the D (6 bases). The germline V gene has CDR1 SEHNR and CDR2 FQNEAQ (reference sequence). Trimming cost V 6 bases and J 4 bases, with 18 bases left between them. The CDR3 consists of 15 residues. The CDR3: CASRNAGQQVETQYF. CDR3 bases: TGTGCCAGCAGAAACGCCGGACAGCAGGTAGAGACCCAGTACTTC. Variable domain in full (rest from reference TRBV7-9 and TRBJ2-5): DTGVSQNPRHKITKRGQNVTFRCDPISEHNRLYWYRQTLGQGPEFLTYFQNEAQLEKSRLLSDRFSAERPKGSFSTLEIQRTEQGDSAMYLCASRNAGQQVETQYFGPGTRLLVL.

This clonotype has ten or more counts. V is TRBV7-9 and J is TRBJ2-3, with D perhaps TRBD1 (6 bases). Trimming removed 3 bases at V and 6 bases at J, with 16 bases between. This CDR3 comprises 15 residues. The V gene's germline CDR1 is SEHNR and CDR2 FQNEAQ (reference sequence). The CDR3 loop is CASSFGLGAVDTQYF. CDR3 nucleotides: TGTGCCAGCAGCTTCGGTCTGGGGGCGGTGGATACGCAGTATTTT.

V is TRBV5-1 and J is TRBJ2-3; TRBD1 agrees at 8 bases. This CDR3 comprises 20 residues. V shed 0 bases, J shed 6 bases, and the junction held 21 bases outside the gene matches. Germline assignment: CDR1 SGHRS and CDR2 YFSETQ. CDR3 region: CASSLAPLLDRAGDSDTQYF. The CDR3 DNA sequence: TGCGCCAGCAGCTTGGCCCCCCTCTTGGACAGGGCAGGGGACTCCGATACGCAGTATTTT.

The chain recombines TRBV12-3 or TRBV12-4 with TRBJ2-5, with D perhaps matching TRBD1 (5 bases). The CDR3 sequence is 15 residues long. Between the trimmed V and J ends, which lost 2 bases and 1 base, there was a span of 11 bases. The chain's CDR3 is CASSLRGSVQETQYF. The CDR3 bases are TGTGCCAGCAGTTTAAGGGGTTCAGTCCAAGAGACCCAGTACTTC.

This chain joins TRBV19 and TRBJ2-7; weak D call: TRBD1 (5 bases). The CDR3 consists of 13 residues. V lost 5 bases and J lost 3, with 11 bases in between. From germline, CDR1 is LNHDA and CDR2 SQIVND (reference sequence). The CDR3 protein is CASSVGQGYEQYF. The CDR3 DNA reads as TGTGCCAGTAGTGTGGGGCAGGGCTACGAGCAGTACTTC. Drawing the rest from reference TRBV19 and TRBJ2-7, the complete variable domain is DGGITQSPKYLFRKEGQNVTLSCEQNLNHDAMYWYRQDPGQGLRLIYYSQIVNDFQKGDIAEGYSVSREKKESFPLTVTSAQKNPTAFYLCASSVGQGYEQYFGPGTRLTVT.

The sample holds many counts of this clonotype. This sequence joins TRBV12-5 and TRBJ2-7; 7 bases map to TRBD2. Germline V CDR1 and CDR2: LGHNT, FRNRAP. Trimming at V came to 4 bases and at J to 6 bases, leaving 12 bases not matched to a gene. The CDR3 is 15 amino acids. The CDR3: CASGSSGIAPPEQYF. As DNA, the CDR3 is TGTGCTAGTGGTTCAAGCGGGATCGCCCCTCCCGAGCAGTACTTC.

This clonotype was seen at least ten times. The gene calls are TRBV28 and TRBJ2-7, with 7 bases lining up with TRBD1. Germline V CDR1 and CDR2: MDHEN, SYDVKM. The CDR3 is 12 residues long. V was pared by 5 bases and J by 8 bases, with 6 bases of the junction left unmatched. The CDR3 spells CASSPRQGKQYF. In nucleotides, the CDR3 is TGTGCCAGCAGTCCGCGACAGGGAAAGCAGTACTTC.

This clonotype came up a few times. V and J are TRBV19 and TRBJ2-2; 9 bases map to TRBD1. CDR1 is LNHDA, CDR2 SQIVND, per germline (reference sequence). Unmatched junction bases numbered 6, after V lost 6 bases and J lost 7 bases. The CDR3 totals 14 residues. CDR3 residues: CASRQGQGIGELFF. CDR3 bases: TGTGCCAGTAGGCAAGGACAGGGGATCGGGGAGCTGTTTTTT.

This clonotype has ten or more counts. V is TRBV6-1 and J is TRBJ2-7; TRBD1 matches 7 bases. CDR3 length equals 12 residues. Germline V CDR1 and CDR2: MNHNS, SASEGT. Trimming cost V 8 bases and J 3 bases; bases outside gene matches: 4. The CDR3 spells CASGTEIYEQYF. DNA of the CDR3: TGTGCCAGCGGGACAGAGATCTACGAGCAGTACTTC.

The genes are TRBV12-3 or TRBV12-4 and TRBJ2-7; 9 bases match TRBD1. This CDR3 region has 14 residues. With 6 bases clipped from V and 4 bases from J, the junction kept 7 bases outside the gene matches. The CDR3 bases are TGTGCCAGCAGCCTACAGGGGGCGAGGTACGAGCAGTACTTC. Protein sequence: CASSLQGARYEQYF.

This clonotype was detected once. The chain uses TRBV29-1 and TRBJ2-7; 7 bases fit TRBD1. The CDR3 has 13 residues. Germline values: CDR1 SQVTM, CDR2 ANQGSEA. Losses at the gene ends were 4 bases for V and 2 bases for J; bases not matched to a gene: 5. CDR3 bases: TGCAGCGTTGCTAGGCAGGGGGCCTACGAGCAGTACTTC. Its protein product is CSVARQGAYEQYF.

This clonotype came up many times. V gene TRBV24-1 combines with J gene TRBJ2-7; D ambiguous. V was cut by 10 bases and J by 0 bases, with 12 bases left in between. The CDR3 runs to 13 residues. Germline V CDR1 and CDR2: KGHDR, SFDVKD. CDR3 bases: TGTGCCACACAAGGACCTAGCTCCTACGAGCAGTACTTC. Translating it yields CATQGPSSYEQYF.

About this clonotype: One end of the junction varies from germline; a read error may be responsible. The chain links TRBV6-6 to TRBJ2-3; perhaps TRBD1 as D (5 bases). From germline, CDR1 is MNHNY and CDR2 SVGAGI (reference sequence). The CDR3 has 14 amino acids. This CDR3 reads CASRALLRTGTQYF. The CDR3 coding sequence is TGTGCCAGCAGAGCCCTACTACGCACAGGTACGCAGTATTTT.

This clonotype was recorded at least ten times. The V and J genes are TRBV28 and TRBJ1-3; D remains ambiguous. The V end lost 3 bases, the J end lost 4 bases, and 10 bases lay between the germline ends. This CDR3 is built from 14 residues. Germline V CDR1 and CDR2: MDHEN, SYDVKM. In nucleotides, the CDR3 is TGTGCCAGCAGTTTCAGAATACGGGGAAACACCATATATTTT. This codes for CASSFRIRGNTIYF.

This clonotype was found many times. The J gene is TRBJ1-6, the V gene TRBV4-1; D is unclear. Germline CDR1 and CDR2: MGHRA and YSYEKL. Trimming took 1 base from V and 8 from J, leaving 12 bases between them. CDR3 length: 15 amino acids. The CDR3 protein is CASSQGALSDSPLHF. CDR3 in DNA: TGCGCCAGCAGCCAAGGGGCACTATCGGATTCACCCCTCCACTTT.